This T cell receptor (beta chain) was found in a study of blood T cell repertoires in COVID-19. Study details: From the United States, Italy and Spain came samples of acute and convalescent COVID-19. T cells, B-cell-depleted T cells, or PBMCs provided the cDNA or gDNA that served as material.

One Seattle source followed patients from active infection through their disease course. As originally analysed: For nucleated cells, counts were estimated from reference gene primer amplification. Data came from immunoSEQ multiplex PCR; TCRdb stores just in-frame clones and leaves some out. From that table come the V and J calls and clone size; the DNA was used to work out D and trimming. The sample shows about 210,000 clones, around four fifths of them seen only once. This CDR3 has 15 residues. V lost 3 bases, J lost 0 bases, and 3 bases stayed unmatched. Germline CDR1 and CDR2: SNHLY and FYNNEI. This receptor was identified in a man aged 55-75 years with COVID-19, enrolled during active disease. Sequences were obtained from peripheral blood. The V gene is TRBV2, the J gene TRBJ2-3; TRBD1 matches 7 bases. Written as DNA, the CDR3 is TGTGCCAGCAGTGAGGGACAGTCTAGCACAGATACGCAGTATTTT. It yields the protein CASSEGQSSTDTQYF.